Below, one T cell receptor beta chain is given with its context. The data were taken from a study of T cell changes during pregnancy in multiple sclerosis. The V and J ends lost 0 bases and 0 bases, in that order; junction bases with no gene match: 8. Germline V gene data show CDR1 as SGHTS and CDR2 as YDEGEE. The CDR3 is 17 residues long. The repertoire was sequenced with immunoSEQ multiplex PCR; TCRdb's copy has only in-frame clones and lacks some. The sample holds about 40,000 clones, roughly 90% seen once. The receptor comes from a female donor with multiple sclerosis, enrolled in a pregnancy study. The chain recombines TRBV5-8 with TRBJ2-7, with 8 bases matching TRBD2. Sequenced here: CD8+ T cells from peripheral blood mononuclear cells, sampled before pregnancy. The CDR3 DNA is TGTGCCAGCAGCTTGGATCTACTAGCGGAATACTCCTACGAGCAGTACTTC. Its translation: CASSLDLLAEYSYEQYF.